This TCR beta chain was identified in a study of blood T cell repertoires in COVID-19. Study-level background: Sites across the United States, Italy and Spain contributed samples from acute and convalescent COVID-19. Sample material is recorded as cDNA or gDNA derived from T cells, B-cell-depleted T cells, or PBMCs.

Authors' analysis steps: Amplification from reference gene primers served as the basis for estimated nucleated cell counts. Some clones are missing from TCRdb's copy, which holds only in-frame ones; the method was immunoSEQ multiplex PCR. V and J calls and clone size are those listed in that table; D and trimming were worked out from the DNA. The sample lists about 70,000 clones; approximately 89% were seen once. This CDR3 has 15 amino acids. The rearrangement joins TRBV12-2 to TRBJ2-3; the table's D gene call, TRBD2, was not cross checked with the DNA. TRBV12-2 is assigned pseudogene status. Sequenced input: peripheral blood. The TCR comes from a woman between 55 and 75 years old with acute or convalescent COVID-19. CDR3 loop: CASRLARGHTDTQYF. CDR3 nucleotides: TGTGCAAGTCGCTTAGCGCGGGGGCACACAGATACGCAGTATTTT.